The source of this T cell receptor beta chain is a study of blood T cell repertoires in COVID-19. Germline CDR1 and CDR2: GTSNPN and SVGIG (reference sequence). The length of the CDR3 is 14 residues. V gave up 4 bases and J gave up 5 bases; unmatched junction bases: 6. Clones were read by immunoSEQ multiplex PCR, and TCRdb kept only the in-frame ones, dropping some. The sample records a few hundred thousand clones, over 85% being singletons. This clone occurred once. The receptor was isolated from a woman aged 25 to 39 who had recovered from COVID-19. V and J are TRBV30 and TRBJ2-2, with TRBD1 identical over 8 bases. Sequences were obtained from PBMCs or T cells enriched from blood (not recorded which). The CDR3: CAWNLQGATGELFF. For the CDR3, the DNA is TGTGCCTGGAATCTCCAGGGGGCGACCGGGGAGCTGTTTTTT.